Each of the 18 T cell receptor beta chains below was sequenced from the same sample in a study of T-cell reconstitution after alpha-beta-depleted transplantation in children. Unique molecular identifiers tagged the TCRbeta library. Each CDR3 protein is one row after TCRdb ran MiXCR on the PCR reads. The data contain about 540,000 distinct CDR3 sequences, about 16% of them singletons. This specimen consisted of PBMCs from the stem cell graft donor, obtained from the stem cell graft. Receptors originate from a human donor who donated a stem cell graft to a child with acute lymphoblastic leukemia.

Ten or more counts support this clonotype. The CDR3 sequence: CAISESREPYEQYF. The DNA of the CDR3 is TGTGCCATCAGTGAATCACGGGAGCCCTACGAGCAGTACTTC. The V and J genes are TRBV10-3 and TRBJ2-7; D might be TRBD2 (6 bases). V shed 3 bases and J shed 2 bases, with 11 bases lying between them. Germline V gene data show CDR1 as ENHRY and CDR2 as SYGVKD. The CDR3 has 14 residues.

This sequence joins TRBV5-1 and TRBJ2-1; maybe TRBD2 (6 bases). Germline CDR1 is SGHRS and CDR2 is YFSETQ. The CDR3 consists of 14 residues. V lost 2 bases to trimming and J lost 8 bases, with 14 bases between them. The chain's CDR3 is CASSFRRGRDEQFF. CDR3 bases: TGCGCCAGCAGCTTTCGGCGGGGTCGGGATGAGCAGTTCTTC.

The chain couples TRBV12-3 or TRBV12-4 to TRBJ2-2; D not certain. The CDR3 spans 13 residues. With 3 bases removed from V and 6 bases from J, the gap between germline ends came to 8 bases. The CDR3 sequence is CASSFSGPGELFF. In nucleotides, the CDR3 is TGTGCCAGCAGTTTTTCAGGCCCCGGGGAGCTGTTTTTT.

The sample holds a few counts of this clonotype. The chain links TRBV7-8 to TRBJ2-1; the D gene is possibly TRBD1 (5 bases). Germline CDR1 is SGHVS and CDR2 is FQNEAQ. CDR3 length equals 15 residues. The V end was cut by 5 bases, the J end by 0 bases, with 11 bases between. In DNA form, the CDR3 reads TGTGCCAGCAGCCCGAGGACAAGCTCCTACAATGAGCAGTTCTTC. This translates into CASSPRTSSYNEQFF.

This clonotype has only a few counts. The rearrangement links TRBV20-1 to TRBJ1-1; 10 bases are a match to TRBD1. Germline V gene lookup returns CDR1 DFQATT and CDR2 SNEGSKA (reference sequence). The CDR3 contains 12 residues. Germline trimming cut 5 bases from V and 7 bases from J; bases unmatched to any gene: 4. CDR3 DNA: TGCAGTGCTCAAGACAGGGGGCTTGAAGCTTTCTTT. Protein sequence: CSAQDRGLEAFF.

This clonotype was picked up a small number of times. This chain connects TRBV5-1 to TRBJ2-5, with 7 bases fitting TRBD2. There are 14 residues in the CDR3. Per germline, CDR1 SGHRS and CDR2 YFSETQ. J gave up 4 bases and V 3 bases, and 6 bases lay outside the gene matches. The CDR3 here is CASSSMTSLETQYF. In nucleotides, the CDR3 is TGCGCCAGCAGCTCCATGACTAGCCTAGAGACCCAGTACTTC.

This clonotype occurred a few times. The germline gene is not matched at one end of the junction; a read error may be the cause. The chain is built from TRBV20-1 and TRBJ2-7, with D maybe TRBD2 (6 bases). Germline-derived CDR1 and CDR2 are DFQATT and SNEGSKA (reference sequence). The length of the CDR3 is 15 residues. The CDR3, as DNA: TGCAGTGCTAGAGACAGGAGTAGCGGAGCCTACGAGCAGTATTTC. Residues: CSARDRSSGAYEQYF.

This clonotype turned up a few times. This chain connects TRBV12-3 or TRBV12-4 to TRBJ1-5; D perhaps matches TRBD1 (6 bases). The V end was cut by 8 bases, the J end by 4 bases, with 15 bases between. The CDR3 covers 14 residues. The CDR3 nucleotides are TGTGCCAGCTCGAAGGACAGAGGGAATCAGCCCCAGCATTTT. Residues: CASSKDRGNQPQHF.

The chain is built from TRBV19 and TRBJ1-2; a weak D match, TRBD1 (5 bases). The V end was cut by 3 bases, the J end by 3 bases, with 11 bases between. Germline CDR1 reads LNHDA; CDR2 reads SQIVND (reference sequence). The CDR3 loop spans 14 amino acids. CDR3 loop: CASSIPGTDYGYTF. In nucleotides, the CDR3 is TGTGCCAGTAGTATCCCCGGGACGGACTATGGCTACACCTTC.

J is TRBJ2-5 and V is TRBV9; no clear D gene. The V end lost 0 bases, the J end lost 0 bases, and 6 bases lay between the germline ends. From germline, CDR1 is SGDLS and CDR2 YYNGEE. CDR3 length: 14 residues. In DNA form, the CDR3 reads TGTGCCAGCAGCGTAGAAGGATACCAAGAGACCCAGTACTTC. Protein product: CASSVEGYQETQYF.

The sample holds a few counts of this clonotype. The V gene is TRBV20-1, the J gene TRBJ2-7; 8 positions agree with TRBD1. V dropped 4 bases and J dropped 5; count of bases not matched to a gene: 13. Germline V gene data show CDR1 as DFQATT and CDR2 as SNEGSKA (reference sequence). The CDR3 loop spans 15 amino acids. This chain's CDR3 is CSATTPDRGQNEQYF. CDR3 in DNA: TGCAGTGCTACGACCCCCGACAGGGGACAAAACGAGCAGTACTTC.

This clonotype appeared a few times. The chain employs TRBV7-9 and TRBJ2-7; D remains unclear. Trimming took 1 base from V and 0 from J, leaving 13 bases between them. Germline values: CDR1 SEHNR, CDR2 FQNEAQ (reference sequence). There are 16 residues in the CDR3. The CDR3, as DNA: TGTGCCAGCAGCTTAGTTTCTGTTCAAAGCTCCTACGAGCAGTACTTC. The encoded protein is CASSLVSVQSSYEQYF.

This clonotype was observed a handful of times. This chain uses TRBV19 with TRBJ2-7; 11 positions match TRBD2. Trimming took 3 bases from V and 6 from J; bases not matched to a gene: 7. In germline, CDR1 is LNHDA, CDR2 SQIVND (reference sequence). The CDR3 loop spans 15 amino acids. The CDR3, as DNA: TGTGCCAGTAGTATCACACTAGCGGGAGTTTTCGAGCAGTACTTC. It translates to CASSITLAGVFEQYF.

This chain connects TRBV6-5 to TRBJ2-7; unclear D gene. Germline V lookup: CDR1 MNHEY, CDR2 SVGAGI. CDR3 size: 14 residues. The V and J ends lost 0 bases and 3 bases respectively, with 9 bases between them. The CDR3 coding sequence is TGTGCCAGCAGTTACTCCGATCCCAACTACGAGCAGTACTTC. Protein: CASSYSDPNYEQYF.

A few counts support this clonotype. The rearrangement links TRBV10-2 to TRBJ2-1, with D possibly called TRBD1 or TRBD2 (5 bases each). Trimming stripped 6 bases from V and 2 bases from J, with 26 bases between. The CDR3 consists of 19 residues. Looked up from germline, CDR1 is WSHSY and CDR2 is SAAADI. CDR3 residues: CASRISDRDLEWAYNEQFF. DNA of the CDR3: TGCGCCAGCAGAATTTCAGACCGGGACCTCGAGTGGGCCTACAATGAGCAGTTCTTC.

The chain recombines TRBV20-1 with TRBJ2-4, with 9 bases lining up with TRBD1. CDR3 length equals 14 residues. Germline V gives CDR1 DFQATT, CDR2 SNEGSKA (reference sequence). With V trimmed by 3 bases and J by 7 bases, 7 bases remained unmatched. The CDR3, as DNA: TGCAGTGCTAGGGGCCCTGGACAGGGGAACATTCAGTACTTC. Translated: CSARGPGQGNIQYF.

This chain uses TRBV5-1 with TRBJ1-1; 7 bases line up with TRBD1. CDR3 length: 13 residues. Trimming removed 7 bases from V and 4 bases from J; junction bases left unmatched: 7. Germline V gene sequence: CDR1 SGHRS, CDR2 YFSETQ. CDR3 residues: CASATGSTTEAFF. In nucleotides, the CDR3 is TGCGCCAGCGCGACAGGGAGTACCACTGAAGCTTTCTTT.

This clonotype was seen more than once but under ten times. The V and J genes are TRBV5-1 and TRBJ2-5; 12 bases match TRBD1. There are 16 residues in the CDR3. With V trimmed by 1 base and J by 5 bases, 6 bases remained unmatched. The germline V gene encodes CDR1 SGHRS and CDR2 YFSETQ. The CDR3 DNA is TGCGCCAGCAGCTTGATGGGACAGGGGGCGGTTGAGACCCAGTACTTC. Residues: CASSLMGQGAVETQYF.